This T cell receptor beta chain was profiled in a study of T cells in Graves' hyperthyroidism and ophthalmopathy (dated by TCRdb to between 2018 and 2021). Regarding the research as a whole: Peripheral blood samples were taken at initial diagnosis, before any treatment was given. A discovery cohort of 95 to 100 patients, about 44 with Graves' ophthalmopathy and roughly 59 with stable Graves' hyperthyroidism, was used to find distinguishing TCR V-J signatures. Whether ophthalmopathy could be predicted prospectively was tested in an independent validation cohort made up of approximately 19 hyperthyroidism patients plus 17 patients who later progressed to ophthalmopathy. For training and testing, the 100 or so patients in the discovery cohort were randomly divided in a 7:3 ratio. In addition, the study compared T-cell repertoires in thyroid tissue and in blood from 6 or 7 Graves' hyperthyroidism patients. Following sampling, methimazole starting at 30 mg daily was given to hyperthyroidism patients, and high-dose intravenous methylprednisolone was given to ophthalmopathy patients. TCR Vbeta CDR3 sequencing of roughly 140 peripheral blood samples (about 45 ophthalmopathy, over 70 hyperthyroidism and some 17 progressor patients) is reported in the paper.

Study-level results and caveats: Sample size was not statistically predetermined, and blinding of investigators to group allocation was not performed. A model built on a 13 V-J signature distinguished ophthalmopathy from stable hyperthyroidism, reaching over 85% sensitivity and approximately 83% specificity in cross-validation and 80%/75% in testing. In validation, the model predicted progression to ophthalmopathy with 60% to 71% sensitivity and approximately 74% specificity, a median of about 6 months before onset. Most expanded thyroid clonotypes (frequency above 0.001) were also detected in blood, a finding suggesting that blood repertoires may reflect thyroid immune responses.

The hyperthyroidism patients were between 18 and 65 years old and newly diagnosed, with a disease duration of less than 2 months. Any patient with an uncontrolled infection, another autoimmune disease, pregnancy or lactation was excluded. Diagnoses were based on clinical symptoms, serum thyroxine and TRAb, thyroid ultrasound and orbital computed tomography. Blood from progressor patients was drawn when they were first diagnosed with hyperthyroidism, before any ophthalmopathy symptoms appeared. PBMCs were separated from around 9.1 ml of fresh peripheral blood using Ficoll-Paque density gradient centrifugation. Patients classed as progressors first received a Graves' hyperthyroidism diagnosis and then went on to develop ophthalmopathy during follow-up. Total RNA was extracted with Trizol reagent, and quality was checked on an Agilent 2100 Bioanalyzer. The TCR beta CDR3 regions were amplified from the RNA transcripts. The TCR CDR3 was subjected to a first round of RT-PCR using the HTBI primer set and the Qiagen OneStep RT-PCR kit. Libraries were constructed in a second round of multiplex PCR, after which size selection and purification were carried out. The libraries were sequenced on an Illumina HiSeq2000 using paired-end 100 bp reads. The published analysis was carried out like this. Raw data were processed with SOAPnuke, discarding reads with adapters, uncalled bases, mean Phred below 15, or no exact constant-primer or identifier match. COPE v1.2.5 was used to merge high-quality paired reads, and clonotypes were defined as unique nucleotide sequences. MiTCR v1.1 was used to align the clonotypes against IMGT TRBV, TRBD and TRBJ reference segments. Analysis was restricted to V-J combinations with a frequency above 0.0001, which covered 99% to 99.2% of repertoires. A TCS score was defined as the ratio of F50 (clonal expansion) to E x V (chaos), with BLOSUM62-based TCRdist applied between CDR3 peptides within each V-J. Welch's t-statistics and random forest reduced 500 to 650 V-J features to 10 to 15, which were used in a naive Bayes classifier (R e1071). TCRdb passed the public sequencing reads through fastp at Q25 and MiXCR, retaining productive beta sequences. Duplicate CDR3 protein sequences are folded into a single record with the most common DNA and genes. TCRdb's processing, not the authors', yielded these V and J calls. In all, the sample holds 650,000 to 850,000 distinct CDR3 sequences, and about 19% of those were seen once. The top ten clonotypes cover approximately 15% of the sample.

A distance of 13 bases separates the germline ends of V and J, which lose 4 bases and 1 base respectively. The CDR3 spans 15 residues, from the cysteine through the phenylalanine. The kept DNA is CDR3 alone, 45 bases in frame from the first base. Looking up the germline V gene yields CDR1 ENHRY and CDR2 SYGVKD. Turning to this clonotype: Its antigen is still unknown. Base qualities are missing; no much larger clone stands one base away.

The receptor chain draws on TRBV10-3 and TRBJ1-1; the D gene is not confidently resolved. This sequence was found in a woman aged 45 to 65 with Graves' hyperthyroidism that later progressed to Graves' ophthalmopathy. Sequencing was performed on blood. At the DNA level, the sequence is TGTGCCATCAGTGGCGAGGCAGACAAGAACACTGAAGCTTTCTTT. This is translated as CAISGEADKNTEAFF.